The 17 T cell receptor beta chains listed next were all sequenced from one sample in a study of T-cell memory formation after mild COVID-19. TCRdb processed the 5' RACE reads anew with MiXCR; each CDR3 protein has one entry. The sample has about 210,000 distinct CDR3 sequences; about 27% are singletons. Material: PBMCs or a T cell subset sorted from them (not recorded which). These receptors all come from an adult woman who had mild COVID-19 (a few samples of this study predate the infection). Cell type and time point are not known.

V gene TRBV6-5 combines with J gene TRBJ1-6; weak D call: TRBD1 (6 bases). In germline, CDR1 is MNHEY, CDR2 SVGAGI. The ends were cut back, 7 bases at V and 10 bases at J, with 14 bases in the middle. There are 13 residues in the CDR3. CDR3 amino acids: CASTRGRGSPLHF. CDR3 nucleotide sequence: TGTGCCAGCACACGGGGCAGGGGCTCACCCCTCCACTTT.

This clonotype has more than one count but fewer than ten. V gene TRBV7-8 combines with J gene TRBJ1-2, with 10 bases that match TRBD1. Trimming cost V 1 base and J 6 bases; bases outside gene matches: 2. CDR1 SGHVS and CDR2 FQNEAQ come from the germline V gene. This CDR3 is built from 14 residues. CDR3 coding DNA: TGTGCCAGCAGCTTAGTGGGGACAGGGGATGGCTACACCTTC. This encodes CASSLVGTGDGYTF.

Notes on this clonotype: Germline is not matched at one junction end, which may reflect a read error. The chain uses TRBV7-7 and TRBJ2-5; TRBD2 aligns across 7 bases. The germline CDR1 and CDR2 sequences are SSHAT and FNYEAQ (reference sequence). The CDR3 is made up of 15 amino acids. The chain's CDR3 is CASSLGGSGIETQYF. DNA of the CDR3: TGTGCTAGCAGCTTAGGCGGGAGCGGGATAGAGACCCAGTACTTC.

J is TRBJ2-2 and V is TRBV24-1; 10 bases align to TRBD1. V lost 6 bases to trimming and J lost 3 bases; unmatched junction nucleotides: 12. Germline CDR1 KGHDR, CDR2 SFDVKD. The CDR3 totals 18 residues. CDR3 loop: CATSPWTGQGTDTGELFF. The CDR3 bases are TGTGCCACCAGTCCTTGGACGGGACAGGGGACGGACACCGGGGAGCTGTTTTTT.

The CDR3 DNA reads TGTGCCAGCAGTGAGGGGGGCGGGGGACCCCGCGGAGGAGAGACCCAGTACTTC. The encoded protein is CASSEGGGGPRGGETQYF. This chain links TRBV6-1 with TRBJ2-5; the D gene is possibly TRBD2 (7 bases). Germline V gene data show CDR1 as MNHNS and CDR2 as SASEGT. The CDR3 is 18 amino acids. Trimming removed 3 bases from V and 4 bases from J, with 24 bases in between.

The gene calls are TRBV27 and TRBJ2-4; 7 bases match TRBD1. This CDR3 contains 17 residues. V dropped 6 bases and J dropped 1; count of bases not matched to a gene: 12. The germline CDR1 and CDR2 sequences are MNHEY and SMNVEV (reference sequence). The DNA of the CDR3 is TGTGCCAGCAGCCCCAGACAGGGTATTTTGGCCAAAAACATTCAGTACTTC. As protein: CASSPRQGILAKNIQYF.

This clonotype was observed a few times. V is TRBV5-1 and J is TRBJ2-7; 12 bases match TRBD1. V lost 4 bases and J lost 5; bases outside the gene matches: 4. The CDR3 consists of 14 residues. Looked up from germline, CDR1 is SGHRS and CDR2 is YFSETQ. This chain's CDR3 is CASSLGQGANEQYF. The CDR3 DNA sequence: TGCGCCAGCAGCCTGGGACAGGGGGCAAACGAGCAGTACTTC.

This clonotype was seen a handful of times. The chain combines TRBV7-6 with TRBJ1-5, with 8 bases fitting TRBD1. V gave up 5 bases and J gave up 7 bases; unmatched junction bases: 10. Per the germline V gene, CDR1 is SGHVS and CDR2 is FNYEAQ. This CDR3 has 15 amino acids. The CDR3 is CASSLGQGVRQPQHF. CDR3 coding DNA: TGTGCCAGCAGCCTTGGACAGGGCGTAAGACAGCCCCAGCATTTT.

The chain combines TRBV20-1 with TRBJ2-7, with D perhaps matching TRBD1 (6 bases). Trimming left V 6 bases short and J 0 bases short, with 15 bases between. The CDR3 is 14 residues long. The germline V gene encodes CDR1 DFQATT and CDR2 SNEGSKA (reference sequence). For the CDR3, the DNA is TGCAGTGCGAGGGACAACTTTCGCTCCTACGAGCAGTACTTC. It codes for CSARDNFRSYEQYF.

V gene TRBV20-1 combines with J gene TRBJ2-5; 11 nucleotides agree with TRBD2. CDR1 DFQATT and CDR2 SNEGSKA come from the germline V gene (reference sequence). The CDR3 is made up of 18 amino acids. V trimming: 4 bases; J trimming: 4 bases; junction bases outside the gene matches: 17. The CDR3 is CSATPRGSGGAFGETQYF. The CDR3 DNA reads TGCAGTGCTACCCCTCGTGGTAGCGGGGGGGCCTTTGGAGAGACCCAGTACTTC.

This clonotype appeared a few times. The chain combines TRBV6-2 or TRBV6-3 with TRBJ2-1, with TRBD2 as a possible D gene (5 bases). The CDR3 has 16 amino acids. The ends were cut back, 0 bases at V and 1 base at J, with 10 bases in the middle. Germline V gene lookup returns CDR1 MNHEY and CDR2 SVGEGT. CDR3 nucleotide sequence: TGTGCCAGCAGTTACTCAGCTGGGAGATCCTACAATGAGCAGTTCTTC. Its protein is CASSYSAGRSYNEQFF.

This clonotype has only one observation. The chain combines TRBV28 with TRBJ2-6; no firm D call. This CDR3 has 15 amino acids. Trimming removed 8 bases at V and 0 bases at J, with 11 bases between. Per the germline V gene, CDR1 is MDHEN and CDR2 is SYDVKM. The CDR3: CASGIFSSGANVLTF. The CDR3 nucleotides read TGTGCCAGCGGCATTTTTAGCTCTGGGGCCAACGTCCTGACTTTC.

This clonotype was seen a few times. J is TRBJ1-5 and V is TRBV12-3 or TRBV12-4; maybe TRBD1 (5 bases). The V end lost 6 bases, the J end lost 5 bases, and 11 bases lay between the germline ends. CDR3 length equals 13 residues. CDR3 nucleotide sequence: TGTGCCAGCAGCCAGGGAGTCCATCAGCCCCAGCATTTT. This gives the protein CASSQGVHQPQHF.

This sequence joins TRBV29-1 and TRBJ2-3; 7 bases are shared with TRBD1. CDR1 and CDR2 from the germline V gene are SQVTM and ANQGSEA. The CDR3 is 12 amino acids. Germline trimming cut 6 bases from V and 2 bases from J; bases unmatched to any gene: 2. Here the CDR3 reads CSVGQFTDTQYF. The CDR3 coding sequence is TGCAGCGTGGGACAGTTCACAGATACGCAGTATTTT.

This chain connects TRBV5-1 to TRBJ1-3, with TRBD1 as a possible D gene (6 bases). The CDR3 consists of 14 residues. V lost 0 bases and J 3 bases, leaving 7 bases between the germline ends. Germline-derived CDR1 and CDR2 are SGHRS and YFSETQ. Here the CDR3 DNA reads TGCGCCAGCAGCTTGGACAGGGTTGGAAACACCATATATTTT. Amino acids: CASSLDRVGNTIYF. Together with reference TRBV5-1 and TRBJ1-3, the CDR3 gives the full variable domain: KAGVTQTPRYLIKTRGQQVTLSCSPISGHRSVSWYQQTPGQGLQFLFEYFSETQRNKGNFPGRFSGRQFSNSRSEMNVSTLELGDSALYLCASSLDRVGNTIYFGEGSWLTVV.

In this sample, this clonotype turned up once. The V gene is TRBV9, the J gene TRBJ1-6; maybe TRBD1 (5 bases). There are 14 residues in the CDR3. V gave up 0 bases and J gave up 8 bases, with 9 bases separating them. Germline V CDR1 and CDR2: SGDLS, YYNGEE. The CDR3: CASSVVQEDSPLHF. The CDR3 nucleotides are TGTGCCAGCAGCGTAGTACAGGAGGATTCACCCCTCCACTTT.

The genes are TRBV3-1 and TRBJ2-4; tentative D call: TRBD2 (6 bases). Germline loops: CDR1 LGHDT, CDR2 YNNKEL (reference sequence). Trimming shortened V by 0 bases and J by 1 base, and 10 bases separated the two germline ends. The CDR3 has 16 residues. CDR3 sequence: CASSQEWAGAKNIQYF. CDR3 coding DNA: TGTGCCAGCAGCCAAGAATGGGCGGGGGCCAAAAACATTCAGTACTTC.